This TCR beta chain was documented in a study of CD8 T cells in Susac syndrome (dated by TCRdb to the late 2010s). Study-level background: Repertoire sequencing was used to test whether CD8+ T cell activation and differentiation in Susac syndrome was antigen driven.

RNA was extracted using the RNeasy kit, and roughly 0.5 to 1 ug of the RNA was reverse transcribed with random hexamers. The immunoSEQ multiplex PCR assay, covering 54 Vbeta and 13 Jbeta segments, was used to amplify TCR beta CDR3 regions. To correct PCR amplification bias, a synthetic template baseline was used for both primer optimization and computational correction. Turning to the authors' computational methods: Only productive sequences were kept, with reads annotated to V, D and J genes according to IMGT and analyzed in immunoSEQ Analyzer. To calculate clonality, Shannon entropy was normalized by log2 of the number of productive unique sequences and then subtracted from one. Public and private clones were assessed among the 100 most prevalent clones of each patient and control. Clones were defined as Susac-specific if absent from the healthy and MS cohorts, from around 1,000 published viral clones and from other ImmuneACCESS disease sequences. The raw public data were reprocessed by TCRdb itself: fastp quality trimming at Q25, MiXCR clonotype calling, in-frame beta chains only. Duplicate CDR3 protein sequences are folded into a single record with the most common DNA and genes. The V and J calls, along with clone size, are taken from TCRdb and not from the paper's own processing. The sample includes about 200,000 distinct CDR3 sequences, with 85% to 95% observed a single time. Under 0.12% of the sample is in the top ten clones.

General findings and caveats noted by the study authors: The number of individuals in the TCR sequencing and HLA analysis was recognized as being relatively small.

High-throughput TCR beta sequencing profiled peripheral blood CD8+ and CD4+ T cells from healthy donors, Susac syndrome patients and multiple sclerosis patients. Healthy donors were included as age- and sex-matched controls. Bulk CD8+ and CD4+ T cells were purified magnetically by negative isolation, whereas CD8+ TEMRA cells were enriched by FACS. Blood was collected in EDTA tubes and processed within 24 hours, with PBMCs isolated through density gradient centrifugation. PBMCs intended for TCR sequencing were cryopreserved in liquid nitrogen and thawed later in a water bath at 37 degrees C. Purity of sorted or isolated CD4+, CD8+ and CD8+ TEMRA cells was at least 90%. A word on this clonotype: What this receptor recognizes is not known. The input lacks base qualities; no much larger clone sits a single base away.

The receptor was isolated from a human donor in good health. Sequenced material: CD4+ T cells from PBMCs.

The CDR3: CSAGTKENQPQHF. The DNA reads as follows: TGCAGTGCCGGGACTAAAGAGAATCAGCCCCAGCATTTT. The chain uses TRBV20-1 and TRBJ1-5; the D region possibly corresponds to TRBD1 (5 bases align). From its cysteine to its phenylalanine, the CDR3 spans 13 amino acids. Only CDR3 DNA remains: 39 bases, in frame from the first base. CDR1 and CDR2 were assigned from the germline V gene (reference sequence) as DFQATT and SNEGSKA. Deletion took 6 bases off V and 4 bases off J, with a span of 13 bases between the germline ends.